These 21 T cell receptor beta chains were sequenced from one sample in a study of blood T cell repertoires in COVID-19 (dated by TCRdb to about 2020). Library generation was performed with the immunoSEQ multiplex PCR assay. As stored in TCRdb, this immuneACCESS dataset retains in-frame rearrangements with V and J assigned. A fraction of the clones does not appear; measured against another copy, unresolved V genes explain less than half of the discrepancy, and the remainder lacks a known reason. The sample table lists about 160,000 clones, roughly nine tenths of them with a count of one. Under 4.5% of the sample is taken by the ten largest. Sequenced input: peripheral blood. The receptors were gathered from a woman in her 70s with acute or convalescent COVID-19.

The genes are TRBV5-5 and TRBJ1-2, with D perhaps TRBD1 (5 bases). Trimming took off 3 bases at V and 7 bases at J, with 16 bases between the two ends. Germline V gives CDR1 SGHKS, CDR2 YYEKEE (reference sequence). The CDR3 runs to 14 residues. The CDR3: CASSSVGPQGGYTF. For the CDR3, the DNA is TGTGCCAGCAGCTCCGTGGGTCCTCAGGGTGGCTACACCTTC.

The chain uses TRBV7-2 and TRBJ1-5; no firm D call. The CDR3 runs 13 residues. V dropped 4 bases and J dropped 7 bases, with 11 bases sitting between them. The germline gives CDR1 SGHTA, CDR2 FQGNSA. Here the CDR3 reads CASSSNLWQPQHF. In nucleotides, the CDR3 is TGTGCCAGCAGCTCGAATCTATGGCAGCCCCAGCATTTT. Filled out from reference TRBV7-2 and TRBJ1-5, the complete variable domain reads GAGVSQSPSNKVTEKGKDVELRCDPISGHTALYWYRQSLGQGLEFLIYFQGNSAPDKSGLPSDRFSAERTGGSVSTLTIQRTQQEDSAVYLCASSSNLWQPQHFGDGTRLSIL.

Notes on this clone: Sequence at one end of the junction differs from germline and may be a read error. The V call is TRBV7-7, the J call TRBJ2-1; 7 bases agree with TRBD1. The CDR3 has 16 residues. Per germline, CDR1 SSHAT and CDR2 FNYEAQ (reference sequence). The CDR3 region is CASSTRTGSSYNEQFF. The CDR3 bases are TGTGCTAGCAGCACACGGACAGGATCCTCCTACAATGAGCAGTTCTTC. The full variable domain, completed using reference TRBV7-7 and TRBJ2-1, is GAGVSQSPRYKVTKRGQDVTLRCDPISSHATLYWYQQALGQGPEFLTYFNYEAQPDKSGLPSDRFSAERPEGSISTLTIQRTEQRDSAMYRCASSTRTGSSYNEQFFGPGTRLTVL.

The chain links TRBV29-1 to TRBJ2-1; 13 nucleotides align to TRBD2. The germline V gene has CDR1 SQVTM and CDR2 ANQGSEA. J was trimmed by 5 bases and V by 7 bases; bases with no gene match: 5. This CDR3 has 14 amino acids. The CDR3 reads CSGSGTSGNNEQFF. The CDR3, as DNA: TGCAGCGGGTCGGGGACTAGCGGGAACAATGAGCAGTTCTTC.

The chain joins TRBV7-2 to TRBJ2-5, with D possibly matching TRBD2 (6 bases). Germline V gene sequence: CDR1 SGHTA, CDR2 FQGNSA. V was cut by 2 bases and J by 5 bases, with 12 bases left in between. The CDR3 loop spans 14 amino acids. The DNA for the CDR3 is TGTGCCAGCAGCTTAAAGGGAGGCGGGGAGACCCAGTACTTC. It codes for CASSLKGGGETQYF.

CDR3 sequence reads: CASSLFSGSYEQFF. CDR3 nucleotide sequence: TGTGCCAGCTCACTTTTTAGCGGGAGCTATGAGCAGTTCTTC. The chain has TRBV18 and TRBJ2-1; 9 positions match TRBD2. This CDR3 is built from 14 residues. The germline gives CDR1 KGHSH, CDR2 LQKENI. V shed 4 bases, J shed 8 bases, and the junction held 6 bases outside the gene matches.

The chain couples TRBV20-1 to TRBJ1-5; unclear D gene. The germline V gene has CDR1 DFQATT and CDR2 SNEGSKA (reference sequence). Trimming removed 3 bases at V and 0 bases at J, with 12 bases between. The length of the CDR3 is 15 residues. In DNA, the CDR3 is TGCAGTGCTAGTATACAGAGTGATAGCAATCAGCCCCAGCATTTT. Residues: CSASIQSDSNQPQHF.

This clone appeared once. The chain couples TRBV12-3 or TRBV12-4 to TRBJ1-1, with TRBD1 as a possible D gene (5 bases). The V end lost 6 bases, the J end lost 4 bases, and 12 bases lay between the germline ends. The CDR3 has 13 amino acids. Written as DNA, the CDR3 is TGTGCCAGCAGGACCAGGGAGGGCACTGAAGCTTTCTTT. It translates to CASRTREGTEAFF.

The chain joins TRBV4-1 to TRBJ2-1, with D hard to call. Trimming left V 8 bases short and J 0 bases short, with 14 bases between. The CDR3 totals 15 residues. Germline V gene lookup returns CDR1 MGHRA and CDR2 YSYEKL. The CDR3 here is CASQQTSSSYNEQFF. The CDR3 nucleotides read TGCGCCAGCCAACAGACGAGTAGCTCCTACAATGAGCAGTTCTTC.

The chain combines TRBV7-2 with TRBJ2-3; weak D call: TRBD1 (5 bases). The CDR3 is made up of 14 amino acids. CDR1 SGHTA and CDR2 FQGNSA come from the germline V gene. The V and J ends lost 3 bases and 0 bases respectively, with 7 bases between them. The DNA for the CDR3 is TGTGCCAGCAGCTTGACAGCAAGCACAGATACGCAGTATTTT. This codes for CASSLTASTDTQYF.

The chain recombines TRBV5-4 with TRBJ2-7; a weak D match, TRBD2 (5 bases). With 0 bases removed from V and 5 bases from J, the gap between germline ends came to 18 bases. The V gene's germline CDR1 is SGHNT and CDR2 YYREEE (reference sequence). CDR3 length equals 16 residues. The CDR3 loop is CASSLGRFGLRDEQYF. The CDR3 region has the DNA TGTGCCAGCAGCTTGGGTCGATTCGGGTTGAGGGACGAGCAGTACTTC.

The CDR3 sequence is CSALKRETQYF. CDR3 DNA sequence: TGCAGTGCGCTGAAGCGGGAAACGCAGTATTTT. The chain combines TRBV20-1 with TRBJ2-3; 7 positions match TRBD2. This CDR3 has 11 residues. Germline V gene sequence: CDR1 DFQATT, CDR2 SNEGSKA (reference sequence). After removal of 6 bases from V and 9 bases from J, the junction contained 6 bases not matched to a gene.

There are a few counts of this clone. The CDR3 DNA is TGTGCCAGCAGTGGACAGTACTCAACTAATGAAAAACTGTTTTTT. Translating gives CASSGQYSTNEKLFF. The V and J genes are TRBV28 and TRBJ1-4, with TRBD1 as a possible D gene (6 bases). Germline CDR1 MDHEN, CDR2 SYDVKM. CDR3 size: 15 residues. Trimming removed 5 bases at V and 0 bases at J, with 10 bases between.

The sample holds a few counts of this clone. The genes are TRBV7-2 and TRBJ2-5; 12 bases are shared with TRBD2. CDR3 length equals 15 residues. J was trimmed by 4 bases and V by 5 bases; bases with no gene match: 5. CDR1 is SGHTA, CDR2 FQGNSA, per germline. The CDR3 protein is CASSPRTSGVETQYF. The CDR3 DNA reads as TGTGCCAGCAGCCCGAGGACTAGCGGGGTAGAGACCCAGTACTTC.

DNA for the CDR3: TGTGCCAGCAGTTACTCATTCGACAGGTCAGCCTACGAGCAGTACTTC. Translating it yields CASSYSFDRSAYEQYF. The chain recombines TRBV6-2 or TRBV6-3 with TRBJ2-7; the D gene is possibly TRBD1 (6 bases). V was shortened by 0 bases and J by 2 bases, with 14 bases between the two germline ends. In germline, CDR1 is MNHEY, CDR2 SVGEGT. CDR3 length: 16 residues.

V usage is TRBV5-1 and J usage is TRBJ2-2; 7 bases fit TRBD1. V lost 2 bases and J lost 6; bases outside the gene matches: 1. The CDR3 totals 13 residues. Germline CDR1 reads SGHRS; CDR2 reads YFSETQ. CDR3 nucleotide sequence: TGCGCCAGCAGCTTTCAGGGGGCCGGGGAGCTGTTTTTT. Encoded protein: CASSFQGAGELFF.

This clone has only a few counts. V gene TRBV15 combines with J gene TRBJ1-2; 11 bases are shared with TRBD1. J lost 4 bases, V lost 0 bases, and 1 base had no gene match. CDR1 LNHNV and CDR2 YYDKDF come from the germline V gene (reference sequence). The CDR3 extends over 15 amino acids. DNA of the CDR3: TGTGCCACCAGCAGAGATGGGACAGGGGGCTATGGCTACACCTTC. Translated, it gives CATSRDGTGGYGYTF.

This rearrangement joins TRBV11-3 to TRBJ2-2; D unclear. CDR1 SGHNT and CDR2 YENEEA come from the germline V gene. The CDR3 is 13 residues long. Trimming pared 5 bases from V and 8 bases from J, leaving 12 bases between. In DNA, the CDR3 is TGTGCCAGCAGCGAACGGGTATGGGGGGAGCTGTTTTTT. Protein product: CASSERVWGELFF.

This chain links TRBV5-5 with TRBJ2-1, with D possibly matching TRBD2 (5 bases). Trimming removed 4 bases from V and 8 bases from J, with 16 bases in between. The CDR3 extends over 14 amino acids. Per germline, CDR1 SGHKS and CDR2 YYEKEE (reference sequence). The CDR3 sequence: CASSGRERTYEQFF. CDR3 in DNA: TGTGCCAGCAGCGGCCGGGAAAGAACGTATGAGCAGTTCTTC. Looking up the rest from reference TRBV5-5 and TRBJ2-1 gives the full variable domain: DAGVTQSPTHLIKTRGQQVTLRCSPISGHKSVSWYQQVLGQGPQFIFQYYEKEERGRGNFPDRFSARQFPNYSSELNVNALLLGDSALYLCASSGRERTYEQFFGPGTRLTVL.

V usage is TRBV5-1 and J usage is TRBJ2-5; D call uncertain. V lost 6 bases and J 0 bases, leaving 15 bases between the germline ends. Per the germline V gene, CDR1 is SGHRS and CDR2 is YFSETQ. The CDR3 runs to 15 residues. DNA of the CDR3: TGCGCCAGCAACTATCTTCCGACCAACCAAGAGACCCAGTACTTC. Residues: CASNYLPTNQETQYF.

The chain has TRBV9 and TRBJ2-1; D is possibly TRBD2 (5 bases). The CDR3 runs 17 residues. V was trimmed by 3 bases and J by 0 bases, leaving 16 bases between them. Germline V gene sequence: CDR1 SGDLS, CDR2 YYNGEE. The CDR3, as DNA: TGTGCCAGCAGCGCCGTCGGGGTAGCTCTCTCCTACAATGAGCAGTTCTTC. Translating it yields CASSAVGVALSYNEQFF. The variable domain in full, with the rest retrieved from reference TRBV9 and TRBJ2-1, is DSGVTQTPKHLITATGQRVTLRCSPRSGDLSVYWYQQSLDQGLQFLIQYYNGEERAKGNILERFSAQQFPDLHSELNLSSLELGDSALYFCASSAVGVALSYNEQFFGPGTRLTVL.